The 30 T cell receptor beta chains presented below share a single source sample, sequenced in a study of blood T cell repertoires in COVID-19 (dated by TCRdb to the early 2020s). The library was built by means of the immunoSEQ multiplex PCR assay. TCRdb carries this immuneACCESS record with in-frame sequences only. Its versions omit some clonotypes, under half of them owing to an unresolved V gene in the studies checked, with the rest unexplained. Across this sample there are about 200,000 clones, with around 86% seen only once. 3.5% to 4.5% of the sample belongs to the ten largest clones. The sample taken for sequencing was peripheral blood. The receptors stem from a middle-aged man with acute or convalescent COVID-19.

The chain couples TRBV5-1 to TRBJ1-1, with D unclear. Germline V gene lookup returns CDR1 SGHRS and CDR2 YFSETQ. Trimming removed 2 bases at V and 5 bases at J, with 16 bases between. The CDR3 totals 15 residues. The CDR3 protein is CASSFLLPEGTEAFF. In DNA form, the CDR3 reads TGCGCCAGCAGCTTTCTCCTCCCAGAGGGAACTGAAGCTTTCTTT.

This clone was counted a few times. This CDR3 is CSVRTTGFHQPQHF. CDR3 nucleotide sequence: TGCAGCGTTAGAACGACAGGGTTTCATCAGCCCCAGCATTTT. The chain has TRBV29-1 and TRBJ1-5, with 7 bases aligning to TRBD1. J gave up 5 bases and V 5 bases, and 9 bases lay outside the gene matches. Per the germline V gene, CDR1 is SQVTM and CDR2 is ANQGSEA. The CDR3 has 14 amino acids.

The chain carries TRBV11-2 and TRBJ1-5; TRBD1 matches at 9 bases. This CDR3 is 13 amino acids long. CDR1 is SGHAT and CDR2 is FQNNGV in the germline V gene. V was clipped by 4 bases and J by 5 bases; unmatched bases: 0. CDR3 amino acids: CASSWTGDQPQHF. CDR3 nucleotides: TGTGCCAGCAGCTGGACAGGGGATCAGCCCCAGCATTTT.

The V gene is TRBV15, the J gene TRBJ1-1; no firm D call. Trimming shortened V by 7 bases and J by 10 bases, and 22 bases separated the two germline ends. The length of the CDR3 is 14 residues. The germline V gene encodes CDR1 LNHNV and CDR2 YYDKDF (reference sequence). The CDR3 coding sequence is TGTGCCACCACCCCGGACGGGCGCCACGGAGGAGCTTTCTTT. Amino acids: CATTPDGRHGGAFF.

This sequence joins TRBV6-6 and TRBJ1-2; 7 positions agree with TRBD1. The V and J ends lost 5 bases and 4 bases, in that order; junction bases with no gene match: 4. In germline, CDR1 is MNHNY, CDR2 SVGAGI (reference sequence). The CDR3 is made up of 13 amino acids. The CDR3 bases are TGTGCCAGCAGTCCCGGGACAGTCTATGGCTACACCTTC. Protein product: CASSPGTVYGYTF.

The chain has TRBV4-1 and TRBJ1-6; D not resolved. There are 15 residues in the CDR3. Germline V lookup: CDR1 MGHRA, CDR2 YSYEKL. Trimming pared 0 bases from V and 6 bases from J, leaving 9 bases between. The CDR3 nucleotides read TGCGCCAGCAGCCAAGATCATCGGAGTAATTCACCCCTCCACTTT. Translating gives CASSQDHRSNSPLHF.

The V gene is TRBV5-1, the J gene TRBJ1-2; TRBD1 is a possible D gene (5 bases). The V gene's germline CDR1 is SGHRS and CDR2 YFSETQ. The V gene lost 3 bases and the J gene lost 8 bases, with 11 bases spanning the gap. CDR3 length: 12 amino acids. The CDR3 nucleotides read TGCGCCAGCAGCTCAGGGAACACAGGCTACACCTTC. Its translation is CASSSGNTGYTF.

This rearrangement joins TRBV3-1 (or the pseudogene TRBV3-2) to TRBJ1-6; D unresolved. The V end lost 0 bases, the J end lost 6 bases, and 12 bases lay between the germline ends. CDR1 LGHDT and CDR2 YNNKEL come from the germline V gene (reference sequence). The CDR3 has 16 residues. The CDR3 here is CASSQDSAGSNSPLHF. The CDR3 DNA is TGTGCCAGCAGCCAAGATTCGGCAGGCTCTAATTCACCCCTCCACTTT.

The chain joins TRBV18 to TRBJ2-2; perhaps TRBD1 as D (6 bases). Germline V lookup: CDR1 KGHSH, CDR2 LQKENI. The CDR3 runs to 14 residues. Trimming shortened V by 3 bases and J by 3 bases, and 8 bases separated the two germline ends. The CDR3: CASSPNRDTGELFF. CDR3 nucleotide sequence: TGTGCCAGCTCACCTAACAGGGACACCGGGGAGCTGTTTTTT.

The chain links TRBV29-1 to TRBJ2-1, with 8 positions matching TRBD1. The V gene's germline CDR1 is SQVTM and CDR2 ANQGSEA. This CDR3 spans 12 amino acids. Trimming cost V 7 bases and J 6 bases; bases outside gene matches: 5. The CDR3 nucleotides read TGCAGCGGGAGCAGGGGGCCCAATGAGCAGTTCTTC. Translated, it gives CSGSRGPNEQFF.

The V and J genes are TRBV10-3 and TRBJ1-6; 7 bases are a match to TRBD1. CDR1 and CDR2 (germline): ENHRY, SYGVKD. Trimming took 6 bases from V and 2 from J; bases not matched to a gene: 1. The CDR3 contains 14 residues. The CDR3 region has the DNA TGTGCCATCAGCCAGGGGGCCTATAATTCACCCCTCCACTTT. It translates to CAISQGAYNSPLHF.

The chain recombines TRBV6-1 with TRBJ1-2; TRBD1 matches 8 bases. The CDR3 loop spans 15 amino acids. Germline values: CDR1 MNHNS, CDR2 SASEGT. The trim removed 3 bases at V and 0 bases at J, leaving 3 bases unmatched. The CDR3 protein is CASSEQQGANYGYTF. In DNA, the CDR3 is TGTGCCAGCAGTGAGCAACAGGGGGCTAACTATGGCTACACCTTC.

The count of this clone is one. The V call is TRBV7-2, the J call TRBJ1-4; the D gene is possibly TRBD1 (6 bases). V was trimmed by 4 bases and J by 7 bases, leaving 13 bases between them. The length of the CDR3 is 14 residues. Germline V gene sequence: CDR1 SGHTA, CDR2 FQGNSA. The CDR3 sequence is CASSSRGRGEKLFF. CDR3 nucleotides: TGTGCCAGCAGCTCGAGGGGGAGGGGTGAAAAACTGTTTTTT.

This chain connects TRBV10-3 to TRBJ1-2; TRBD1 agrees at 7 bases. With 6 bases clipped from V and 7 bases from J, the junction kept 14 bases outside the gene matches. The CDR3 has 15 amino acids. Germline loops: CDR1 ENHRY, CDR2 SYGVKD. This CDR3 is CAISYSGQDKGGYTF. CDR3 nucleotides: TGTGCCATCAGCTACTCAGGACAGGACAAGGGTGGCTACACCTTC.

The rearrangement links TRBV5-5 to TRBJ2-1, with TRBD1 as a possible D gene (5 bases). Germline V gene lookup returns CDR1 SGHKS and CDR2 YYEKEE (reference sequence). This CDR3 is built from 15 residues. Trimming took off 4 bases at V and 0 bases at J, with 11 bases between the two ends. CDR3 sequence (DNA): TGTGCCAGCAGCGTCACAGACAGCTCCTACAATGAGCAGTTCTTC. Translating gives CASSVTDSSYNEQFF.

The J gene is TRBJ1-6, the V gene TRBV27; 9 bases are shared with TRBD1. V gave up 0 bases and J gave up 13 bases; unmatched junction bases: 7. CDR1 and CDR2 (germline): MNHEY, SMNVEV (reference sequence). The CDR3 length is 15 residues. The CDR3 DNA reads as TGTGCCAGCAGTTTATCGGGGACAGGGATAGGCCCCCTCCACTTT. Its protein is CASSLSGTGIGPLHF.

As for this clone: Other nucleotide sequences in the sample specify the same CDR3. V gene TRBV13 combines with J gene TRBJ1-5; D is unresolved. The V end lost 0 bases, the J end lost 0 bases, and 6 bases lay between the germline ends. Per the germline V gene, CDR1 is PRHDT and CDR2 is FYEKMQ (reference sequence). The CDR3 extends over 15 amino acids. The CDR3 sequence: CASSLGGPSNQPQHF. CDR3 nucleotide sequence: TGTGCCAGCAGCTTAGGGGGCCCTAGCAATCAGCCCCAGCATTTT.

This chain joins TRBV20-1 and TRBJ1-3, with D perhaps matching TRBD1 (5 bases). Germline V CDR1 and CDR2: DFQATT, SNEGSKA (reference sequence). V was pared by 5 bases and J by 4 bases, with 6 bases between. CDR3 length: 11 residues. CDR3 protein: CSARQGNTIYF. The CDR3, as DNA: TGCAGTGCTCGACAGGGAAACACCATATATTTT.

This clone has only a few counts. The chain has TRBV30 and TRBJ2-1; tentative D call: TRBD2 (7 bases). Trimming stripped 3 bases from V and 7 bases from J, with 16 bases between. Germline V gene data show CDR1 as GTSNPN and CDR2 as SVGIG (reference sequence). CDR3 length: 14 amino acids. In DNA form, the CDR3 reads TGTGCCTGGAGGGTGGGAGGGGGGCTGAATGAGCAGTTCTTC. This gives the protein CAWRVGGGLNEQFF.

The rearrangement links TRBV18 to TRBJ2-1; 7 bases align to TRBD2. Germline CDR1 and CDR2: KGHSH and LQKENI. The CDR3 totals 16 residues. V shed 3 bases and J 10 bases; nucleotides not matched to a gene: 15. For the CDR3, the DNA is TGTGCCAGCTCACCGGTATCCTCTAGCGGCCTCGGGGAGCAGTTCTTC. Translated, it gives CASSPVSSSGLGEQFF. Full variable domain (rest looked up from reference TRBV18 and TRBJ2-1): NAGVMQNPRHLVRRRGQEARLRCSPMKGHSHVYWYRQLPEEGLKFMVYLQKENIIDESGMPKERFSAEFPKEGPSILRIQQVVRGDSAAYFCASSPVSSSGLGEQFFGPGTRLTVL.

The chain is built from TRBV20-1 and TRBJ1-2; D remains ambiguous. The germline CDR1 and CDR2 sequences are DFQATT and SNEGSKA (reference sequence). V gave up 3 bases and J gave up 3 bases, with 11 bases separating them. There are 13 residues in the CDR3. CDR3 in amino acids: CSASESGHYGYTF. CDR3 DNA: TGCAGTGCTAGTGAGTCAGGCCACTATGGCTACACCTTC.

Only one count was recorded for this clone. This chain connects TRBV24-1 to TRBJ2-2; D might be TRBD1 (5 bases). V was pared by 0 bases and J by 6 bases, with 7 bases between. CDR1 and CDR2 (germline): KGHDR, SFDVKD. The CDR3 spans 14 residues. The CDR3 region has the DNA TGTGCCACCAGTGATTTGCAGGGATCCGGGGAGCTGTTTTTT. Translating gives CATSDLQGSGELFF.

The chain joins TRBV11-2 to TRBJ1-1, with D possibly matching TRBD1 (6 bases). The V end was cut by 5 bases, the J end by 0 bases, with 16 bases between. CDR1 is SGHAT and CDR2 is FQNNGV in the germline V gene. This CDR3 spans 16 amino acids. DNA for the CDR3: TGTGCCAGCAGCCCCTCGACAGGAAACATGAACACTGAAGCTTTCTTT. Translated: CASSPSTGNMNTEAFF.

The rearrangement joins TRBV3-1 (or the pseudogene TRBV3-2) to TRBJ2-7; 8 bases agree with TRBD1. The CDR3 extends over 18 amino acids. Per the germline V gene, CDR1 is LGHDT and CDR2 is YNNKEL (reference sequence). Trimming cost V 5 bases and J 5 bases; bases outside gene matches: 20. The CDR3 region has the DNA TGTGCCAGCAGCACCGTCAGGGGGCGCCTGGAAGGGTGGAACGAGCAGTACTTC. It encodes CASSTVRGRLEGWNEQYF.

This clone appeared a single time. This chain links TRBV7-6 with TRBJ1-2, with D perhaps matching TRBD1 (5 bases). The CDR3 length is 13 residues. V shed 6 bases and J shed 2 bases, with 10 bases lying between them. Germline-derived CDR1 and CDR2 are SGHVS and FNYEAQ. The CDR3 bases are TGTGCCAGCAGACAGGACCCAAACTATGGCTACACCTTC. Translated, it gives CASRQDPNYGYTF.

The V gene is TRBV6-5, the J gene TRBJ1-4, with 8 bases matching TRBD1. CDR3 length: 13 residues. Germline V lookup: CDR1 MNHEY, CDR2 SVGAGI. V shed 9 bases and J 8 bases; nucleotides not matched to a gene: 8. Here the CDR3 reads CASSGRGQEKLFF. For the CDR3, the DNA is TGTGCCAGTTCTGGCAGGGGGCAGGAAAAACTGTTTTTT.

The gene calls are TRBV6-6 and TRBJ1-4, with D perhaps TRBD1 (6 bases). The ends were cut back, 2 bases at V and 5 bases at J, with 9 bases in the middle. The CDR3 length is 14 residues. Per the germline V gene, CDR1 is MNHNY and CDR2 is SVGAGI (reference sequence). The DNA for the CDR3 is TGTGCCAGCAGTTACAGGCAGGGGAATGAAAAACTGTTTTTT. Translation: CASSYRQGNEKLFF.

This clone has only one observation. The rearrangement uses TRBV3-1 (or the pseudogene TRBV3-2) and TRBJ1-1; D is undetermined. The V gene lost 1 base and the J gene lost 1 base, with 13 bases spanning the gap. There are 16 residues in the CDR3. Germline loops: CDR1 LGHDT, CDR2 YNNKEL (reference sequence). In DNA form, the CDR3 reads TGTGCCAGCAGCCAAGCGGAGAGCGAATCGAACACTGAAGCTTTCTTT. It encodes CASSQAESESNTEAFF.

The chain carries TRBV6-4 and TRBJ2-2; D gene ambiguous. Germline CDR1 is MRHNA and CDR2 is SNTAGT. The CDR3 runs to 14 residues. Trimming took off 4 bases at V and 1 base at J, with 7 bases between the two ends. This CDR3 reads CASSVQMNTGELFF. The DNA of the CDR3 is TGTGCCAGCAGTGTACAAATGAACACCGGGGAGCTGTTTTTT.

The V gene is TRBV7-8, the J gene TRBJ1-4, with 11 positions matching TRBD1. V was clipped by 4 bases and J by 8 bases; unmatched bases: 6. Per germline, CDR1 SGHVS and CDR2 FQNEAQ. The CDR3 runs 15 residues. The CDR3: CASSSGQGAWEKLFF. In DNA form, the CDR3 reads TGTGCCAGCAGCTCTGGACAGGGGGCTTGGGAAAAACTGTTTTTT.